This T cell receptor beta chain was found in a study of blood T cells in healthy people across ages. Study results and limitations: The recorded TCR beta diversity per million T cells decreased in a roughly linear manner with age. It was not possible, with unsorted PBMCs, to conclusively compare naive and antigen-experienced cells.

V was pared by 0 bases and J by 0 bases, with 11 bases between. The CDR3 contains 16 residues. Germline assignment: CDR1 SGHRS and CDR2 YFSETQ. Primed by a sample-barcoded 5' primer and a J-beta primer mix, a second PCR proceeded for roughly 7 to 11 cycles. TCRdb ran MiXCR on the 5' RACE reads and lists one entry per CDR3 protein. The sample consists of 780,000 or so distinct CDR3 sequences, 20% to 25% of them appearing once. At least ten counts were recorded for this clonotype. Its antigen remains unidentified. These data were likewise used in another study, on T cells of mothers and their children.

Sequencing was done on a sample of blood. This chain connects TRBV5-1 to TRBJ2-3, with D possibly being TRBD2 (6 bases). The receptor's source is a boy younger than 18 in good health. The CDR3 DNA is TGCGCCAGCAGCTTGGGAAACGGGAGAAGCACAGATACGCAGTATTTT. Encoded protein: CASSLGNGRSTDTQYF. Based on the CDR3 plus reference TRBV5-1 and TRBJ2-3, the full variable domain is KAGVTQTPRYLIKTRGQQVTLSCSPISGHRSVSWYQQTPGQGLQFLFEYFSETQRNKGNFPGRFSGRQFSNSRSEMNVSTLELGDSALYLCASSLGNGRSTDTQYFGPGTRLTVL.